Below, one T cell receptor (beta chain) is given with its context. This clonotype was observed a few times. Its antigen is unknown. Per-nucleotide qualities are absent, and no much larger clonotype sits a single base away. This sample's treatment or condition label indicates: live attenuated yellow fever vaccine strain. At each blood-draw timepoint, two biological replicates of bulk PBMCs were collected. PBMCs were isolated from peripheral blood using a standard Ficoll-Paque protocol. RNA was extracted with TriZol from bulk PBMCs, CD4 and CD8 fractions, and dextramer-positive and dextramer-negative fractions. Reads for this sample came from an Illumina NovaSeq 6000. Synthesis of TCR cDNA relied on 5'RACE template switching, a step that introduced a universal primer site along with unique molecular identifiers. Priming for cDNA synthesis came from both the TCR alpha and TCR beta constant segments. Library amplification used two PCR steps, and the second PCR step added sample barcodes and sequencing adapters. Sequencing of libraries was performed on Illumina HiSeq 2500 (2x100 bp) or NovaSeq (2x150 bp). The paper's processing steps were these. Reads were demultiplexed and collapsed into UMI consensus sequences with MIGEC, and V(D)J alignment was performed with MiXCR. Clonotypes responding to the vaccine were identified with edgeR on replicate PBMC samples, with the criteria of FDR below 0.01 and a log2 fold change above 5 up to day 15. CD4 or CD8 identity was assigned to each bulk clonotype according to whether the clonotype was present at higher abundance in the sequenced CD4 repertoire or the sequenced CD8 repertoire. Using fastp at Q25 and MiXCR, TCRdb reprocessed the public reads and kept productive beta chains. Rows are unified per CDR3 protein, each entry keeping the most common DNA and genes. The V and J calls were determined by TCRdb, not by the authors. Recorded for this sample are roughly 350,000 distinct CDR3 sequences; 4.1% of them occurred a single time. The leading ten clones occupy around 23% of the sample.

This sample was included in a study of T cells after yellow fever vaccination (dated by TCRdb to about 2019). Looking at the study overall: The SMART-Seq v4 Ultra Low Input RNA kit was used to prepare libraries from fractions with low cell numbers. To follow T-cell clones before and after both primary and booster YFV17D yellow fever vaccination, bulk TCR alpha and beta repertoires underwent longitudinal sequencing. Two healthy male donors made up the cohort, one aged 18 to 29 years and the other aged 30 to 39 years. Bulk PBMC replicates and cell subsets were isolated from blood drawn at multiple timepoints before and after both primary and secondary immunization. Study-level results and caveats: The secondary T-cell response was found to be weaker but faster than the primary response, with a peak reached on day 5 rather than on day 15. A small fraction of clonotypes showed up in both the CD4 and CD8 compartments, probably as a result of convergent recombination. Most clones expanded after primary vaccination (almost 97% of CD4 and roughly 90% of CD8) were re-detected after the booster, suggesting that broad memory maintenance occurred. Computational filtering was required because FACS-sorted repertoires could contain abundant contaminating clonotypes from the bulk population. The study included only two donors, which limits how far the findings can be generalized.

The CDR3 runs 14 residues from the cysteine to the phenylalanine. The sequence is cut down to CDR3 DNA, 42 bases in frame from base 1. Via the germline V gene, CDR1 is SGHRS and CDR2 YFSETQ. Trimming at the junction amounts to 4 bases on V and 5 bases on J, and the germline ends lie 15 bases apart. Source: PBMCs, taken 5 days after the yellow fever booster vaccination. This TCR was recovered from a man aged 18-30 years who received the YFV17D yellow fever vaccine. The rearranged chain carries TRBV5-1 and TRBJ1-1; a tentative D match to TRBD1 spans 6 bases. The DNA is TGCGCCAGCAGCCCGGAGGGGGAAAGGACTGAAGCTTTCTTT. Its amino acids are CASSPEGERTEAFF.